These T cell receptor beta chains were read from a single sample in a study of beta chain features in type 1 diabetes. The assay was immunoSEQ multiplex PCR, and TCRdb's table has in-frame clones only and misses some. There are roughly 350,000 clones in the sample; over 9% occur only once, and over 0.45% lies in the top ten. The sample was central memory CD4+ T cells from blood. These receptors were taken from a man aged 25 to 45 with type 1 diabetes. The CDR3 runs from the conserved cysteine through the conserved F or W. The D gene is left open where the match is weak. Not every row has a clone size; where given, it reads once, few, many or a size class.

j_call	d_call	clone_size	v_call	cdr3_aa	cdr3_nt
TRBJ1-4	NA	NA	TRBV28	CASSSATVLGKLFF	TGTGCCAGCAGTTCGGCGACAGTCCTAGGGAAACTGTTTTTT
TRBJ2-3	NA	NA	TRBV7-2	CASSLSRGTDTQYF	TGTGCCAGCAGCTTAAGTCGCGGCACAGATACGCAGTATTTT
TRBJ2-2	NA	NA	TRBV5-1	CASSWNTGELFF	TGCGCCAGCAGCTGGAACACCGGGGAGCTGTTTTTT
TRBJ2-1	NA	NA	TRBV6-4	CASSRKSGVYNEQFF	TGTGCCAGCAGCCGCAAGTCAGGAGTCTACAATGAGCAGTTCTTC
TRBJ1-2	TRBD1	NA	TRBV30	CAWSVPIRRQGAHIYGYTF	TGTGCCTGGAGTGTACCGATACGACGACAGGGGGCGCACATCTATGGCTACACCTTC
TRBJ1-4	NA	few	TRBV6-1	CASSVQSPATNEKLFF	TGTGCCAGCAGTGTTCAGTCACCCGCAACTAATGAAAAACTGTTTTTT
TRBJ1-4	NA	NA	TRBV6-1	CASKQGNEKLFF	TGTGCCAGCAAACAGGGCAATGAAAAACTGTTTTTT
TRBJ2-5	TRBD2	few	TRBV9	CASSASPGTTKETQYF	TGTGCCAGCAGCGCCAGCCCCGGGACTACAAAAGAGACCCAGTACTTC
TRBJ1-4	NA	few	TRBV30	CAWSVGTRVGEKLFF	TGTGCCTGGAGTGTTGGGACCAGGGTTGGTGAAAAACTGTTTTTT
TRBJ2-3	NA	NA	TRBV29-1	CSAPGLATDTQYF	TGCAGCGCCCCCGGGCTAGCGACGGATACGCAGTATTTT
TRBJ1-5	NA	many	TRBV18	CASSRDLNQPQHF	TGTGCCAGCTCACGGGACCTTAATCAGCCCCAGCATTTT
TRBJ2-7	NA	many	TRBV18	CASSASREQYF	TGTGCCAGCTCAGCCTCACGCGAGCAGTACTTC
TRBJ2-5	NA	few	TRBV29-1	CSVALGAGETQYF	TGCAGCGTTGCTTTGGGGGCTGGAGAGACCCAGTACTTC
TRBJ1-4	NA	NA	TRBV4-1	CASSPQERTVEKLFF	TGCGCCAGCAGCCCCCAAGAAAGGACAGTTGAAAAACTGTTTTTT
TRBJ1-1	NA	NA	TRBV9	CASSAGTYNTEAFF	TGTGCCAGCAGCGCAGGGACGTATAACACTGAAGCTTTCTTT